This T cell receptor (beta chain) emerged from a study of immune evolution from preneoplasia to lung adenocarcinoma (dated by TCRdb to 2020 to 2023). Looking at the study overall: No AAH lesions showed HLA loss of heterozygosity, compared with about 7.2% of AIS, over 12% of MIA and about a third of ADC lesions. The immune data were combined with whole exome sequencing and methylation data from the same cohort of nodules. According to the study, about 100 samples were used for TCR sequencing. POLYSOLVER was used to infer Class I HLA alleles from exome data, while LOHHLA was used to detect allele-specific HLA loss. Resected precursor lesions (AAH, AIS, MIA) and invasive adenocarcinomas were compared with paired morphologically normal lung tissue. In total, the cohort included some 54 patients with pulmonary nodules, all of whom underwent surgical resection. The sample size was set by how many specimens were available, not by a prior power calculation. The study combined immune gene expression, TCR sequencing and multiplex immunofluorescence to profile immune contexture across lung adenocarcinoma precursors and invasive adenocarcinoma. TCR sequencing data were obtained from about 49 patients.

The patients had resection in Japan or China between the mid-2010s and the late 2010s. Two lung cancer pathologists independently reviewed H&E slides to confirm the histologic diagnosis of every case. To enrich premalignant or tumor cells for nucleic acid extraction, macro-dissection was performed after pathologic assessment. DNA was isolated from FFPE tissue using the AllPrep DNA/RNA FFPE Kit. What the work shows at the level of the full study, not this receptor alone: Top T cell clone frequencies were highest in normal lung and appeared to decrease progressively from AAH through AIS, MIA and invasive adenocarcinoma. Because all patients were from Japan and China, applicability to Western populations was uncertain. T cell clonality was highest in KRAS-mutant nodules compared with EGFR-mutant or double wild-type lesions. The highest clonality was observed in normal lung, whereas higher T cell density and diversity but lower clonality appeared to be present in later-stage lesions. The findings reflected association rather than direct causation, and larger cohorts with long-term follow-up and longitudinal biopsies were considered necessary.

V gives up 6 bases and J gives up 1 base, and the segment between their germline ends measures 9 bases. The CDR3 has 13 amino acids, counting the end cysteine and phenylalanine. Left in the record is the CDR3 DNA by itself, 39 bases read in frame from the first base. CDR1 ENHRY and CDR2 SYGVKD are derived from the germline V gene. About this clone: The antigen this receptor binds is unknown. No quality values exist for individual bases; no much larger clone is one base distant.

TCR beta CDR3 regions were sequenced from DNA using the immunoSEQ hsTCRbeta Kit. Per the original workflow: TCR sequencing data were analysed with the ImmunoSEQ Analyzer. T cell clonality was defined as 1 minus Pielou's evenness, calculated on productive rearrangements. The inverse Simpson index, applied to productive templates, was used to measure T cell diversity. T cell density was TCR beta template counts normalized to usable DNA, estimated by amplifying and sequencing housekeeping genes. Two-sided Kruskal-Wallis tests were used to compare TCR metrics across histologic stages. TCRdb limited this immuneACCESS table to in-frame rearrangements with V and J called. A share of clones is missing; checked studies link under half to unresolved V genes, and the rest is unexplained. V and J calls and clone size follow that table, whereas D and trimming were derived from the DNA. In all, the sample holds under 2,000 clones, and around 78% of those were seen once. The leading ten clones occupy about 15% of the sample.

Sequences were obtained from FFPE atypical adenomatous hyperplasia tissue from the lung. The meaning of the sample's cell subset or site label: atypical adenomatous hyperplasia (AAH), lung preneoplasia. This clonotype was obtained from a person aged 65 to 85 with lung adenocarcinoma. The rearranged chain carries TRBV10-3 and TRBJ1-1, with the D gene not clear enough to name. This receptor carries the CDR3 CAIRYGPNTEAFF. The sequence in DNA is TGTGCCATCAGATACGGGCCGAACACTGAAGCTTTCTTT.